This T cell receptor (beta chain) was recorded in a study of CD8 T cells in ankylosing spondylitis (dated by TCRdb to about 2017). Study-wide context: The study profiled T cell receptor beta repertoires in healthy donors and ankylosing spondylitis patients to find disease-linked TCR variants. The full study cohort was made up of about 24 ankylosing spondylitis patients and 108 healthy donors. Peripheral blood samples were taken, and synovial fluid was additionally collected from ankylosing spondylitis patients.

In the germline V gene (reference sequence), CDR1 corresponds to DFQATT and CDR2 to SNEGSKA. Ends trimmed: V by 3 bases, J by 3 bases; bases unmatched to a gene: 4. From the cysteine through the phenylalanine, the CDR3 covers 15 amino acids. Only the CDR3 part of the read is kept: 45 bases, read in frame from the first base. Sequenced on an Illumina HiSeq 2500. Quantitative 5'-RACE with molecular barcodes was the method used to prepare the TCR beta libraries. As for how the authors treated the data: Disease-linked TCR variants were identified with a new computational method built on a probabilistic model of VDJ rearrangement. TCRdb's own reprocessing of the public reads used fastp at Q25 and MiXCR and kept productive beta chains. Rows matching on CDR3 protein sequence are summarized as one entry with the most common DNA and genes. The V and J calls reflect TCRdb's pipeline rather than the authors' work. Present in this sample are 300,000 to 400,000 distinct CDR3 sequences, about 22% of which were seen just once. Clones ranked in the top ten supply 15% to 20% of the sample.

The research as a whole found: Significant enrichment of the disease-linked clones was reported in matched synovial fluid samples from ankylosing spondylitis patients. Blood from ankylosing spondylitis patients appeared to be characterized by a TCR beta motif made up of seven or eight highly homologous amino acid variants. The disease-linked clones showed a CD8+ phenotype and occurred at relatively low frequencies in peripheral blood. Some motif variants were previously reported in synovial fluid and blood of reactive arthritis patients, suggesting common disease-initiation mechanisms.

In regard to this clonotype: Its antigen is still unknown. Nothing much larger sits one base from this clone, and base qualities are not available.

The V and J genes are TRBV20-1 and TRBJ2-6; 8 bases in between match TRBD1. This clonotype originated in a male donor with ankylosing spondylitis. Source material: blood, either unsorted or a sorted T cell fraction (not recorded which). The bases read TGCAGTGCTAGCAAACAGGGGGATGGGGCCAACGTCCTGACTTTC. It specifies CSASKQGDGANVLTF.